The 24 T cell receptor beta chains given below trace back to one sample, sequenced in a study of T cell responses to AZD1222 COVID-19 vaccine (dated by TCRdb to the early 2020s). This sample's time point label indicates: about 28 days (+/-7) after the second vaccine dose. Libraries were made using the immunoSEQ multiplex PCR assay. Entries here come from immuneACCESS through TCRdb and include only in-frame sequences with V and J called. Some clones fail to appear in such tables; in the studies checked, an unresolved V gene covers under half of the shortfall, and the cause of the remainder is unknown. The sample profile shows 150,000 or so clones; roughly nine tenths of them were found once. The ten largest clones capture 1% to 1.5% of the sample. The specimen comprised peripheral blood, sampled 28 days after the second AZD1222 dose. The receptors were sampled from an adult who received the AZD1222 COVID-19 vaccine.

The V gene is TRBV3-1 (or the pseudogene TRBV3-2), the J gene TRBJ2-7, with D tentatively TRBD1 (5 bases). CDR3 length: 12 amino acids. V was cut by 8 bases and J by 6 bases, with 14 bases left in between. Germline V gene sequence: CDR1 LGHDT, CDR2 YNNKEL (reference sequence). In DNA, the CDR3 is TGTGCCAGCGAAGACAGACTTGGCGAGCAGTACTTC. Amino acid sequence: CASEDRLGEQYF.

The chain recombines TRBV7-9 with TRBJ2-7; weak D call: TRBD1 (6 bases). The CDR3 runs to 13 residues. From germline, CDR1 is SEHNR and CDR2 FQNEAQ (reference sequence). The germline V and J ends were trimmed by 5 bases and 1 base, with 9 bases remaining between them. Written as DNA, the CDR3 is TGTGCCAGCAGCGATACAGGGTCCTACGAGCAGTACTTC. Translation gives CASSDTGSYEQYF.

V usage is TRBV19 and J usage is TRBJ2-7; 7 bases fit TRBD1. With 5 bases clipped from V and 2 bases from J, the junction kept 6 bases outside the gene matches. CDR3 length: 14 residues. The germline gives CDR1 LNHDA, CDR2 SQIVND (reference sequence). The chain's CDR3 is CASSARDRTYEQYF. CDR3 in DNA: TGTGCCAGTAGTGCCCGGGACAGAACCTACGAGCAGTACTTC.

The V gene is TRBV14, the J gene TRBJ1-6; no definite D call. Germline V CDR1 and CDR2: SGHDN, FVKESK. This CDR3 region has 13 residues. Trimming removed 0 bases at V and 8 bases at J, with 5 bases between. CDR3 loop: CASSQEIYSPLHF. The CDR3 bases are TGTGCCAGCAGCCAAGAAATTTATTCACCCCTCCACTTT.

The chain links TRBV14 to TRBJ1-1; the D gene is possibly TRBD1 (5 bases). From germline, CDR1 is SGHDN and CDR2 FVKESK. This CDR3 comprises 17 residues. The V gene lost 3 bases and the J gene lost 3 bases, with 20 bases spanning the gap. This CDR3 reads CASSHPSRGVWDTEAFF. CDR3 nucleotides: TGTGCCAGCAGCCACCCCTCGAGGGGCGTCTGGGACACTGAAGCTTTCTTT.

This chain links TRBV23-1 with TRBJ2-7, with D tentatively TRBD1 (5 bases). TRBV23-1 is an ORF; its function is uncertain. V was pared by 0 bases and J by 2 bases, with 14 bases between. The CDR3 consists of 16 residues. The DNA for the CDR3 is TGCGCCAGCAGTCAATCGTTCTGGACACTTGCCTACGAGCAGTACTTC. Its translation: CASSQSFWTLAYEQYF.

The chain employs TRBV5-1 and TRBJ1-2, with D tentatively TRBD1 (6 bases). V was cut by 2 bases and J by 13 bases, with 21 bases left in between. The CDR3 has 14 amino acids. Germline V gene lookup returns CDR1 SGHRS and CDR2 YFSETQ. The CDR3 reads CASSFRTAVGTSTF. DNA for the CDR3: TGCGCCAGCAGCTTCAGGACAGCTGTTGGAACCTCCACCTTC.

The chain recombines TRBV28 with TRBJ1-5; maybe TRBD1 (5 bases). The CDR3 consists of 13 residues. V dropped 2 bases and J dropped 6 bases, with 8 bases sitting between them. The germline gives CDR1 MDHEN, CDR2 SYDVKM. DNA of the CDR3: TGTGCCAGCAGTTTAGGGGCAGGTCAGCCCCAGCATTTT. Protein sequence: CASSLGAGQPQHF.

This rearrangement joins TRBV13 to TRBJ2-7; the D is unclear. The CDR3 has 13 amino acids. Germline V gives CDR1 PRHDT, CDR2 FYEKMQ (reference sequence). V was pared by 3 bases and J by 6 bases, with 12 bases between. CDR3 DNA sequence: TGTGCCAGCAGCTTGAGCAGGTTGGCCGAGCAGTACTTC. Translated, it gives CASSLSRLAEQYF.

The chain joins TRBV18 to TRBJ1-2, with D unresolved. The V end was cut by 5 bases, the J end by 2 bases, with 6 bases between. Germline V CDR1 and CDR2: KGHSH, LQKENI. The CDR3 is 12 residues long. The CDR3: CASSGNNYGYTF. In DNA form, the CDR3 reads TGTGCCAGCTCAGGGAACAACTATGGCTACACCTTC.

This clone came up once. The V call is TRBV27, the J call TRBJ2-5; either TRBD1 or TRBD2 may fit D (5 bases each). The germline V and J ends were trimmed by 5 bases and 6 bases, with 16 bases remaining between them. Per germline, CDR1 MNHEY and CDR2 SMNVEV (reference sequence). The CDR3 has 14 residues. CDR3 in DNA: TGTGCCAGCAGTATGACCCGGGACGTAAAGACCCAGTACTTC. Protein: CASSMTRDVKTQYF.

The chain carries TRBV21-1 and TRBJ1-5; TRBD1, the table's D call, lacks a check against the DNA. TRBV21-1 corresponds to a pseudogene. The length of the CDR3 is 18 residues. The CDR3 DNA reads as TGTGCCAGCCCAGGAGGGACAGGCCGGATCTTTAGCAATCAGCCCCAGCATTTT. Protein: CASPGGTGRIFSNQPQHF.

This clone was seen only a few times. The chain employs TRBV12-3 or TRBV12-4 and TRBJ1-2, with 9 nucleotides matching TRBD1. The CDR3 contains 13 residues. After removal of 6 bases from V and 6 bases from J, the junction contained 5 bases not matched to a gene. The CDR3 protein is CASRQTGGNGYTF. In nucleotides, the CDR3 is TGTGCCAGCAGGCAGACAGGGGGGAATGGCTACACCTTC.

The chain recombines TRBV3-1 (or the pseudogene TRBV3-2) with TRBJ1-5, with 8 bases aligning to TRBD1. CDR1 and CDR2 (germline): LGHDT, YNNKEL (reference sequence). V lost 1 base to trimming and J lost 4 bases; unmatched junction nucleotides: 0. The CDR3 has 14 amino acids. CDR3: CASSQGTGNQPQHF. CDR3 nucleotide sequence: TGTGCCAGCAGCCAAGGGACAGGGAATCAGCCCCAGCATTTT.

The chain employs TRBV29-1 and TRBJ2-5; no definite D call. Looked up from germline, CDR1 is SQVTM and CDR2 is ANQGSEA. The V end lost 4 bases, the J end lost 7 bases, and 10 bases lay between the germline ends. This CDR3 contains 11 residues. CDR3 residues: CSVVYLGTQYF. In DNA form, the CDR3 reads TGCAGCGTTGTTTATCTGGGGACCCAGTACTTC.

The CDR3 spells CASSRTPGPRSKPQHF. DNA of the CDR3: TGTGCCAGCAGCCGCACCCCGGGCCCCCGATCTAAGCCCCAGCATTTT. The chain combines TRBV3-1 (or the pseudogene TRBV3-2) with TRBJ1-5; D not resolved. This CDR3 spans 16 amino acids. Trimming pared 4 bases from V and 8 bases from J, leaving 21 bases between. Germline assignment: CDR1 LGHDT and CDR2 YNNKEL (reference sequence).

The V gene is TRBV9, the J gene TRBJ1-6, with 7 bases fitting TRBD1. From germline, CDR1 is SGDLS and CDR2 YYNGEE. With 3 bases clipped from V and 6 bases from J, the junction kept 9 bases outside the gene matches. There are 16 residues in the CDR3. The CDR3 nucleotides are TGTGCCAGCAGCGCTGATCTGACAGGGTTTAATTCACCCCTCCACTTT. It yields the protein CASSADLTGFNSPLHF.

This clone has only one observation. The rearrangement links TRBV29-1 to TRBJ2-7, with TRBD2 as a possible D gene (5 bases). CDR1 is SQVTM and CDR2 is ANQGSEA in the germline V gene. V was clipped by 4 bases and J by 1 base, with 11 bases between them. This CDR3 has 13 amino acids. CDR3 protein: CSVGRGQSYEQYF. Here the CDR3 DNA reads TGCAGCGTTGGGAGAGGGCAGTCCTACGAGCAGTACTTC.

The chain combines TRBV4-3 with TRBJ1-2; D may be TRBD1 (6 bases). The CDR3 spans 15 residues. The germline V gene has CDR1 LGHNA and CDR2 YSLEER. V lost 0 bases, J lost 4 bases, and 12 bases lay in between. The CDR3 sequence is CASSQDFTGIYGYTF. CDR3 sequence (DNA): TGCGCCAGCAGCCAAGATTTTACAGGGATCTATGGCTACACCTTC.

This rearrangement joins TRBV6-2 or TRBV6-3 to TRBJ1-2, with D perhaps matching TRBD1 (5 bases). The CDR3 runs 15 residues. The germline gives CDR1 MNHEY, CDR2 SVGEGT. Trimming removed 5 bases at V and 3 bases at J, with 16 bases between. The CDR3 is CASSQDTGPYYGYTF. In nucleotides, the CDR3 is TGTGCCAGCAGTCAGGACACCGGGCCCTACTATGGCTACACCTTC.

The rearrangement uses TRBV24-1 and TRBJ2-7; 7 bases match TRBD2. There are 14 residues in the CDR3. Germline loops: CDR1 KGHDR, CDR2 SFDVKD. After removal of 6 bases from V and 3 bases from J, the junction contained 7 bases not matched to a gene. The CDR3 region is CATSPSGTNYEQYF. The CDR3 DNA reads TGTGCCACCAGTCCTAGCGGAACTAACTACGAGCAGTACTTC.

The CDR3 region has the DNA TGTGCCAGCAGCCCATACAGGGACACTGAAGCTTTCTTT. Translated: CASSPYRDTEAFF. The chain employs TRBV7-2 and TRBJ1-1; a possible D gene is TRBD1 (6 bases). The V and J ends lost 5 bases and 3 bases respectively, with 10 bases between them. This CDR3 contains 13 residues. In germline, CDR1 is SGHTA, CDR2 FQGNSA.

This chain links TRBV28 with TRBJ2-7; weak D call: TRBD1 (6 bases). Per germline, CDR1 MDHEN and CDR2 SYDVKM. This CDR3 has 14 amino acids. The V end lost 4 bases, the J end lost 3 bases, and 13 bases lay between the germline ends. The DNA of the CDR3 is TGTGCCAGCAGTTCCCGGGACAATGTCTACGAGCAGTACTTC. This translates into CASSSRDNVYEQYF.

This sequence joins TRBV3-1 (or the pseudogene TRBV3-2) and TRBJ2-7; 9 bases line up with TRBD1. There are 14 residues in the CDR3. Germline values: CDR1 LGHDT, CDR2 YNNKEL (reference sequence). V trimming: 4 bases; J trimming: 6 bases; junction bases outside the gene matches: 7. The CDR3 spells CASSPGTGSREQYF. The CDR3 bases are TGTGCCAGCAGCCCCGGGACAGGGTCCCGCGAGCAGTACTTC.